These 31 T cell receptor beta chains came from one sample sequenced in a study of tumor-infiltrating lymphocytes in primary liver carcinoma. Making TCR beta cDNA involved around 520 ng total RNA and a constant-region primer. Generation of the TCR beta libraries relied on three nested multiplex PCR rounds using slightly modified ARM-PCR. Forward primers for TRBV1-TRBV30 and a C-beta reverse primer served the first two PCR rounds, at about 9 cycles each. TCRdb used MiXCR to reprocess the multiplex PCR reads, holding one entry per CDR3 protein. The sample consists of around 70,000 distinct CDR3 sequences, approximately 70% of them appearing once. Joint extraction of RNA and DNA used 20-30 mg of bulk tissue that was unsorted. Sequencing input: liver tumor tissue from sampling region 4. Subset here: tumor region T4, right-lateral pole. These receptors all come from a man aged 35 to 55 with primary liver carcinoma and hepatitis B virus infection.

V usage is TRBV7-8 and J usage is TRBJ2-7; TRBD2 agrees at 8 bases. The CDR3 runs 17 residues. Germline V CDR1 and CDR2: SGHVS, FQNEAQ. J lost 6 bases, V lost 8 bases, and 21 bases had no gene match. CDR3 in amino acids: CASDLFRGGTRGSEQYF. The CDR3 DNA reads as TGTGCCAGCGACTTATTTCGCGGGGGGACTAGGGGAAGCGAGCAGTACTTC.

This clonotype was found many times. V and J are TRBV30 and TRBJ2-7; TRBD1 might be the D (5 bases). Germline lookup yields CDR1 GTSNPN and CDR2 SVGIG (reference sequence). CDR3 length: 12 residues. The V end lost 5 bases, the J end lost 4 bases, and 12 bases lay between the germline ends. The CDR3 coding sequence is TGTGCCTGGTCACCCAGGGATTACGAGCAGTACTTC. Translation: CAWSPRDYEQYF.

This clonotype appeared once. Its ends do not fully match the called genes, so a read error is possible. The gene calls are TRBV11-2 and TRBJ2-7, with 11 bases that match TRBD2. Germline CDR1 SGHAT, CDR2 FQNNGV. This CDR3 spans 18 amino acids. The DNA for the CDR3 is TGTGCCAGCAGCTTATCCGTTGGACTAGCGGGTGGGGGGTACGAGCATCACTTC. As protein: CASSLSVGLAGGGYEHHF. Full variable domain (outside the CDR3, taken from reference TRBV11-2 and TRBJ2-7): EAGVAQSPRYKIIEKRQSVAFWCNPISGHATLYWYQQILGQGPKLLIQFQNNGVVDDSQLPKDRFSAERLKGVDSTLKIQPAKLEDSAVYLCASSLSVGLAGGGYEHHFGPGTRLTVT.

The V and J genes are TRBV6-1 and TRBJ1-6; D call uncertain. V lost 8 bases and J lost 15, with 23 bases in between. CDR1 and CDR2 (germline): MNHNS, SASEGT. The CDR3 is 14 residues long. CDR3 region: CASAQASGNLLLHF. CDR3 nucleotides: TGTGCCAGCGCTCAGGCGTCTGGGAATTTACTCCTCCACTTT.

For this clonotype: The conserved closing phenylalanine or tryptophan is absent in this CDR3, likely reflecting a read error. The limits of the CDR3 on the DNA are not certain, so only TCRdb's listed CDR3 is given. V and J are TRBV11-2 and TRBJ2-1; the table's D call, TRBD2, has no DNA check behind it. Germline loops: CDR1 SGHAT, CDR2 FQNNGV. With termini counted, the CDR3 has 14 amino acids. This CDR3 reads CSSSSAGPGNERFI.

With respect to this clonotype: A read error may produce the germline difference seen at one junction end. The chain uses TRBV11-3 and TRBJ2-7, with TRBD2 identical over 10 bases. The CDR3 runs to 18 residues. Germline CDR1 is SGHNT and CDR2 is YENEEA. CDR3 bases: TGTGCCAGCAGCTTATCCGTTGGACTAGCGGTAGGTGGGTACGATCAGTACTTC. This sequence encodes CASSLSVGLAVGGYDQYF.

On this clonotype itself: A read error may be the cause here, since a much bigger clone is one base away. The V gene is TRBV7-9, the J gene TRBJ2-4; possibly TRBD2 for D (5 bases). The V gene's germline CDR1 is SEHNR and CDR2 FQNEAQ (reference sequence). The V gene lost 4 bases and the J gene lost 2 bases, with 15 bases spanning the gap. The CDR3 runs 16 residues. CDR3 sequence reads: CASSSPAERSKNIQYF. CDR3 in DNA: TGTGCCAGCAGCTCACCAGCGGAGCGGTCCAAAAACATTCAGTACTTC.

Note on this clonotype: Without the conserved terminal phenylalanine or tryptophan, this CDR3 likely stems from a read error. The gene calls are TRBV29-1 and TRBJ2-1, with D perhaps TRBD1 (6 bases). The DNA end favors TRBJ2-7, so the J call may be wrong. Looked up from germline, CDR1 is SQVTM and CDR2 is ANQGSEA. The CDR3 spans 11 residues. The DNA for the CDR3 is TGCAGCGTGTACAGGGCGGGTGAGCAGTACTAC. Its protein is CSVYRAGEQYY.

About this clonotype itself: Since a much larger clone is just one base distant, this may be a read error. The genes are TRBV28 and TRBJ1-2; tentative D call: TRBD1 (5 bases). The germline CDR1 and CDR2 sequences are MDHEN and SYDVKM. CDR3 length: 13 amino acids. CDR3 DNA sequence: TGTGCCAGCTGTTTGGGGGAACTCTATGGCTACACCTTC. Protein: CASCLGELYGYTF.

As concerns this clonotype: A much larger clone lies one base from this, so it may be a read error. The CDR3 does not close with the conserved phenylalanine or tryptophan, likely indicating a read error. This chain uses TRBV30 with TRBJ2-5; D possibly matches TRBD1 or TRBD2 (5 bases each). V was clipped by 2 bases and J by 1 base, with 8 bases between them. In germline, CDR1 is GTSNPN, CDR2 SVGIG (reference sequence). This CDR3 spans 13 amino acids. The CDR3 DNA follows: TGTGCCTGGAGTCCGGGGACCCAAGAGACCCAGTACTAC. Protein: CAWSPGTQETQYY.

The chain couples TRBV11-3 to TRBJ2-5; D not resolved. The ends were cut back, 9 bases at V and 8 bases at J, with 22 bases in the middle. Looked up from germline, CDR1 is SGHNT and CDR2 is YENEEA. The CDR3 is 14 amino acids. The CDR3 DNA is TGTGCCAGAAGCCCAGGAACAGCGCATGGTACCCAGTACTTC. It is translated as CARSPGTAHGTQYF.

This clonotype was seen ten or more times. This chain joins TRBV7-9 and TRBJ2-2; D gene uncertain. CDR1 SEHNR and CDR2 FQNEAQ come from the germline V gene (reference sequence). Trimming removed 5 bases from V and 1 base from J, with 5 bases in between. This CDR3 region has 13 residues. The CDR3 reads CASSRLNTGELFF. The CDR3 nucleotides read TGTGCCAGCAGCCGGCTGAACACCGGGGAGCTGTTTTTT. The whole variable domain, remainder taken from reference TRBV7-9 and TRBJ2-2, is DTGVSQNPRHKITKRGQNVTFRCDPISEHNRLYWYRQTLGQGPEFLTYFQNEAQLEKSRLLSDRFSAERPKGSFSTLEIQRTEQGDSAMYLCASSRLNTGELFFGEGSRLTVL.

Points on this clonotype: The missing conserved phenylalanine or tryptophan at the end of this CDR3 makes a read error likely. The genes are TRBV6-6 and TRBJ2-3; D might be TRBD2 (7 bases). Germline V gene data show CDR1 as MNHNY and CDR2 as SVGAGI (reference sequence). The CDR3 runs to 16 residues. For the CDR3, the DNA is TGTGGCAGCAGTTGGGGGCCGGCAGGGAGGGGAGATACGCAGTATTTG. Translating gives CGSSWGPAGRGDTQYL.

This clonotype occurred once. V usage is TRBV21-1 and J usage is TRBJ1-4; TRBD1 was called by the table and not checked on the DNA. TRBV21-1 is shown as a pseudogene. The CDR3 runs to 13 residues. DNA for the CDR3: TGTACCAGGCTCCGGGAGATTAATGAAAAACTGTTTTTT. Residues: CTRLREINEKLFF.

As regards this clonotype: At one end, the junction sequence differs from germline, possibly due to a read error. The chain carries TRBV11-1 and TRBJ2-3, with TRBD2 matching over 8 bases. This CDR3 comprises 16 residues. The V gene's germline CDR1 is SGHAT and CDR2 FQDESV (reference sequence). The CDR3 protein is CASSKVLAVITDTQYF. In DNA form, the CDR3 reads TGTGCCAGCAGCAAGGTACTAGCGGTTATCACAGATACACAGTATTTT. Filled out from reference TRBV11-1 and TRBJ2-3, the complete variable domain reads EAEVAQSPRYKITEKSQAVAFWCDPISGHATLYWYRQILGQGPELLVQFQDESVVDDSQLPKDRFSAERLKGVDSTLKIQPAELGDSAMYLCASSKVLAVITDTQYFGPGTRLTVL.

This clonotype was observed a few times. The genes are TRBV28 and TRBJ2-1, with unresolved D. The CDR3 consists of 15 residues. V lost 5 bases to trimming and J lost 1 base, with 12 bases between them. Germline CDR1 is MDHEN and CDR2 is SYDVKM. The CDR3 region has the DNA TGTGCCAGCAGTCCCCGGACGAGGTCCTACAATGAGCAGTTCTTC. This translates into CASSPRTRSYNEQFF.

Regarding this clonotype: The junction departs from germline at one end; a sequencing error may be responsible. Here the CDR3 DNA reads TGTGCCAGTAGCCAAGGTGACAGGGATGTCTACGAGCAGTACTTC. Translating gives CASSQGDRDVYEQYF. The chain links TRBV4-2 to TRBJ2-7; TRBD1 matches 7 bases. From germline, CDR1 is LGHNA and CDR2 YNFKEQ. The CDR3 contains 15 residues.

The rearrangement joins TRBV4-1 to TRBJ2-3; D is tentatively TRBD1 or TRBD2 (6 bases each). CDR3 size: 14 residues. Germline CDR1 reads MGHRA; CDR2 reads YSYEKL. Trimming left V 9 bases short and J 5 bases short, with 18 bases between. The chain's CDR3 is CARNQGGSGDTQYF. In nucleotides, the CDR3 is TGCGCCAGGAACCAAGGGGGGTCGGGAGATACGCAGTATTTT.

Of note for this clonotype: Compared with germline, one end of the junction differs, possibly owing to a read error. This sequence joins TRBV11-3 and TRBJ2-2; TRBD2 matches at 8 bases. Germline V lookup: CDR1 SGHNT, CDR2 YENEEA. This CDR3 has 17 residues. CDR3 region: CASSLRSGSLNAGEPFF. Written as DNA, the CDR3 is TGTGCCAGTAGCTTAAGAAGCGGGAGTCTGAACGCCGGGGAGCCGTTTTTT.

The rearrangement joins TRBV11-2 to TRBJ2-7; tentatively, D is TRBD2 (6 bases). Germline V gene sequence: CDR1 SGHAT, CDR2 FQNNGV. The length of the CDR3 is 15 residues. The CDR3 spells CVSSLGGTLPYEQYF. The CDR3 nucleotides are TGTGTGAGCAGCCTCGGCGGGACTTTACCCTACGAGCAGTACTTC.

As regards this clonotype: The junction does not match germline at one end; this may be a read error. V gene TRBV7-8 combines with J gene TRBJ2-5; D call uncertain. This CDR3 spans 15 amino acids. The germline gives CDR1 SGHVS, CDR2 FQNEAQ. CDR3 bases: TGTGCGAGCAGCCCTCTCTACAGTACTCAAGAGATCCAGTACTTC. Amino acids: CASSPLYSTQEIQYF.

By share, this clonotype ranks as medium-sized. The gene calls are TRBV11-2 and TRBJ2-1, with no clear D. This CDR3 region has 12 residues. Germline-derived CDR1 and CDR2 are SGHAT and FQNNGV. Trimming stripped 3 bases from V and 6 bases from J, with 6 bases between. CDR3 in amino acids: CASSFPTNEQFF. The CDR3 nucleotides read TGTGCCAGCAGCTTCCCGACCAATGAGCAGTTCTTC.

Points on this clonotype: Since no conserved phenylalanine or tryptophan closes the CDR3, a read error is the likely cause. It is unclear where the CDR3 begins or ends on the DNA, so no DNA is shown, and the CDR3 is as TCRdb lists it. The chain recombines TRBV11-3 with TRBJ2-1; the table names TRBD2, a call not compared with the DNA. The CDR3 numbers 17 amino acids, ends counted. The germline gives CDR1 SGHNT, CDR2 YENEEA. CDR3 region: CASSGVLTGVAYNERFL.

On this clonotype itself: The CDR3 carries no conserved terminal phenylalanine or tryptophan, so it likely arises from a read error. The rearrangement uses TRBV28 and TRBJ2-1; TRBD1 or TRBD2 may be the D gene (5 bases each). V shed 4 bases and J shed 9 bases, with 16 bases lying between them. The CDR3 covers 14 residues. Germline V gives CDR1 MDHEN, CDR2 SYDVKM. As DNA, the CDR3 is TGTGCCAGCAGTTCCCCAGTCGAGGGGCGTGAGCAGTTCCTC. Its translation: CASSSPVEGREQFL.

The table lists this clonotype with a few counts. This may be a read error: a much more frequent sequence differs by one nucleotide. The CDR3 loop is CASSYVGGEASF. In nucleotides, the CDR3 is TGTGCCAGCAGTTACGTGGGTGGTGAAGCTTCCTTT. This sequence joins TRBV6-6 and TRBJ1-1; D is unresolved. This CDR3 has 12 residues. The germline V gene has CDR1 MNHNY and CDR2 SVGAGI (reference sequence).

Note on this clonotype: A much larger clone differs from this one at a single base, so this may be a read error. This chain uses TRBV7-8 with TRBJ2-7, with D tentatively TRBD1 (6 bases). There are 15 residues in the CDR3. CDR1 and CDR2 from the germline V gene are SGHVS and FQNEAQ. The CDR3 sequence is CANSLEGGRSYEQYF. For the CDR3, the DNA is TGTGCCAACAGCTTAGAAGGGGGACGGTCCTACGAGCAGTACTTC. Looking up the rest from reference TRBV7-8 and TRBJ2-7 gives the full variable domain: GAGVSQSPRYKVAKRGQDVALRCDPISGHVSLFWYQQALGQGPEFLTYFQNEAQLDKSGLPSDRFFAERPEGSVSTLKIQRTQQEDSAVYLCANSLEGGRSYEQYFGPGTRLTVT.

Of note for this clonotype: One junction end does not reproduce the germline sequence, and a read error may be involved. V and J are TRBV6-1 and TRBJ2-3; TRBD1 might be the D (6 bases). Per germline, CDR1 MNHNS and CDR2 SASEGT. The CDR3 is 15 amino acids. The CDR3 region has the DNA TGTGCCAGTAGTGATCGACAGGAAGCCACAGATACGCATTATTTT. This translates into CASSDRQEATDTHYF.

A remark on this clonotype: Given the absence of the conserved phenylalanine or tryptophan at the CDR3 end, a read error is likely. The chain carries TRBV11-2 and TRBJ2-1; 9 bases line up with TRBD2. This CDR3 has 15 amino acids. V was clipped by 4 bases and J by 10 bases; unmatched bases: 11. Germline V CDR1 and CDR2: SGHAT, FQNNGV. The DNA for the CDR3 is TGTGCCAGCAGCTCGCGACTAGCGGTAATGGAAGAGCAGTTCCTC. Its translation is CASSSRLAVMEEQFL.

Turning to this clonotype: A read error is likely, as this CDR3 ends without the conserved phenylalanine or tryptophan. V usage is TRBV11-2 and J usage is TRBJ2-7; D unclear. Germline CDR1 is SGHAT and CDR2 is FQNNGV. CDR3 length: 14 amino acids. Between the trimmed V and J ends, which lost 5 bases and 0 bases, there was a span of 11 bases. The CDR3 nucleotides read TGTGCCAGCAGCATAGTACTCCCCTCCTACGAGCAGTACTAC. Translation: CASSIVLPSYEQYY.

The chain carries TRBV5-6 and TRBJ1-5, with D perhaps matching TRBD1 or TRBD2 (5 bases each). The J call may not be correct, given that the DNA end is closer to TRBJ2-3. The CDR3 has 14 residues. CDR1 and CDR2 from the germline V gene are SGHDT and YYEEEE. The DNA for the CDR3 is TGTGCCAGCAGCTCGTGGGACGGGAATCAGCCCCAGTATTTT. Translated, it gives CASSSWDGNQPQYF.

The chain employs TRBV28 and TRBJ2-1; 9 positions agree with TRBD1. CDR1 MDHEN and CDR2 SYDVKM come from the germline V gene. CDR3 length: 16 amino acids. The J segment lost 11 bases and the V segment lost 5 bases, leaving 16 bases of the junction unmatched. The CDR3 spells CASSIALGTGFSKQFF. CDR3 coding DNA: TGTGCCAGCAGTATAGCTTTGGGGACAGGGTTCAGCAAGCAGTTCTTC.